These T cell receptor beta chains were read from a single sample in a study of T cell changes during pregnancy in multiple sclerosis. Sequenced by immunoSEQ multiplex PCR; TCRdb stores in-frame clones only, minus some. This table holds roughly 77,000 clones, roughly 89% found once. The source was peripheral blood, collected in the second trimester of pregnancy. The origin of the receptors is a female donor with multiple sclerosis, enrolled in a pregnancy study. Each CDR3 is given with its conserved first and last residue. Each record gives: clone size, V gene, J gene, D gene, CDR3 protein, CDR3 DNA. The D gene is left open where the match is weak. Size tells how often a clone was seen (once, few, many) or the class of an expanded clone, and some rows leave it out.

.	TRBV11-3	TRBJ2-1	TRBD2	CASSFGGLDFSNEQFF	TGTGCCAGCAGCTTTGGGGGACTAGATTTTAGCAATGAGCAGTTCTTC
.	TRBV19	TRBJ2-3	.	CASSMQGISKDTQYF	TGTGCCAGTAGTATGCAGGGGATATCGAAAGATACGCAGTATTTT
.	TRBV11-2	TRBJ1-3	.	CASAISPQGGGNTIYF	TGTGCCAGCGCTATCTCCCCCCAGGGAGGTGGAAACACCATATATTTT
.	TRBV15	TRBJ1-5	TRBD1	CATSRGWDRGNQPQHF	TGTGCCACCAGCAGAGGGTGGGACAGGGGCAATCAGCCCCAGCATTTT
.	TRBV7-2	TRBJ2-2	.	CASSPTGTTNTGELFF	TGTGCCAGCAGCCCGACCGGGACAACGAACACCGGGGAGCTGTTTTTT
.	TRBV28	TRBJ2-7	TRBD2	CASSLLGGEGLYEQYF	TGTGCCAGCAGTTTGTTGGGGGGGGAGGGCCTCTACGAGCAGTACTTC
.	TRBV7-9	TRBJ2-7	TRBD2	CASGEGLANDEQYF	TGTGCCAGCGGAGAGGGACTAGCGAACGACGAGCAGTACTTC
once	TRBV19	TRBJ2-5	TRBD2	CASSIRVLAGGQETQYF	TGTGCCAGTAGTATCAGGGTACTAGCGGGGGGTCAAGAGACCCAGTACTTC
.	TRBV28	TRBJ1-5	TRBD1	CASTSVQGFDQPQHF	TGTGCCAGCACCTCGGTACAGGGGTTTGATCAGCCCCAGCATTTT
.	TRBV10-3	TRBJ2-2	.	CAISGSENTGELFF	TGTGCCATCAGTGGGAGCGAGAACACCGGGGAGCTGTTTTTT
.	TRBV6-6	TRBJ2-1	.	CASSYAGYNEQFF	TGTGCCAGCAGTTACGCGGGGTACAATGAGCAGTTCTTC
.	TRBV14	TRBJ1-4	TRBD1	CASSFRTGGVSTNEKLFF	TGTGCCAGCAGCTTTCGGACAGGGGGCGTTTCTACTAATGAAAAACTGTTTTTT
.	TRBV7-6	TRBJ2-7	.	CASSLGAHSYEQYF	TGTGCCAGCTCCCTGGGGGCTCACTCCTACGAGCAGTACTTC
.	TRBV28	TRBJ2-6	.	CASSWGLEGANVLTF	TGTGCCAGCAGTTGGGGCCTGGAAGGGGCCAACGTCCTGACTTTC
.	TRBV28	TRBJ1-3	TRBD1	CASSLIQGATSGNTIYF	TGTGCCAGCAGTTTAATTCAGGGGGCCACCTCTGGAAACACCATATATTTT
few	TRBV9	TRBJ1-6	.	CASSEYAGNSPLHF	TGTGCCAGCAGTGAATATGCGGGTAATTCACCCCTCCACTTT
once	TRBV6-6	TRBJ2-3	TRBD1	CASSWTGITDTQYF	TGTGCCAGCAGTTGGACAGGGATCACAGATACGCAGTATTTT
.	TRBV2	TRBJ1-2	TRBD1	CASSRRTGNHGYTF	TGTGCCAGCAGTCGGAGGACAGGAAACCATGGCTACACCTTC
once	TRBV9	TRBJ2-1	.	CARGSYNEQFF	TGTGCCAGGGGGAGCTACAATGAGCAGTTCTTC
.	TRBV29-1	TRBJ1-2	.	CSVVSTGYGYTF	TGCAGCGTTGTGTCGACGGGCTATGGCTACACCTTC
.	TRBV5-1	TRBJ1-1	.	CASSLFSDIPNTEAFF	TGCGCCAGCAGCTTGTTTTCAGATATACCGAACACTGAAGCTTTCTTT
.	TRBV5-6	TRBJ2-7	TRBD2	CASSPGGGYEQYF	TGTGCCAGCAGCCCGGGAGGGGGGTACGAGCAGTACTTC
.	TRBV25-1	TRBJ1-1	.	CASSEPDSGGEAFF	TGTGCCAGCAGTGAACCCGACAGTGGAGGGGAAGCTTTCTTT
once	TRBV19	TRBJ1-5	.	CASSIRTGGNQPQHF	TGTGCCAGTAGTATACGTACAGGAGGCAATCAGCCCCAGCATTTT
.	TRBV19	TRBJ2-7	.	CASSIVGGQLLYEQYF	TGTGCCAGTAGTATAGTAGGGGGACAACTCCTTTACGAGCAGTACTTC
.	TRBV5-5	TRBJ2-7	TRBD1	CASSATGGGYEQYF	TGTGCCAGCAGCGCCACAGGGGGCGGCTACGAGCAGTACTTC
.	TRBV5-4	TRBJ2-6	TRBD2	CASSFGTSSSGANVLTF	TGTGCCAGCAGCTTCGGGACTAGCAGCTCTGGGGCCAACGTCCTGACTTTC
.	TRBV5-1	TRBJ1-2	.	CASSFTSGGSDGYTF	TGCGCCAGCAGCTTTACTTCCGGCGGATCGGATGGCTACACCTTC
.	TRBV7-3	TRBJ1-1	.	CASSADGGTNTEAFF	TGTGCCAGCAGCGCAGATGGGGGGACGAACACTGAAGCTTTCTTT
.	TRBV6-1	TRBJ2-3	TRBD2	CASSKTSGGADTQYF	TGTGCCAGCAGTAAGACTAGCGGGGGCGCAGATACGCAGTATTTT
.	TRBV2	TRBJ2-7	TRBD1	CASSGQGTYEQYF	TGTGCCAGCAGTGGACAGGGAACCTACGAGCAGTACTTC
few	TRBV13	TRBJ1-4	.	CASSFWGQELFF	TGTGCCAGCAGCTTCTGGGGGCAGGAACTGTTTTTT
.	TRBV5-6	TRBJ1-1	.	CASSLGGNTEAFF	TGTGCCAGCAGCTTAGGCGGGAACACTGAAGCTTTCTTT
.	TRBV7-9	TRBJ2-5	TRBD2	CASSLGGSSGSQETQYF	TGTGCCAGCAGCTTAGGGGGGTCTAGCGGGAGCCAAGAGACCCAGTACTTC
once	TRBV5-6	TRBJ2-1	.	CASSLTYIEQFF	TGTGCCAGCAGCTTGACGTACATTGAGCAGTTCTTC
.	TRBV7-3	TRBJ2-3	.	CASSQGTSTDTQYF	TGTGCCAGCAGCCAAGGGACTTCCACAGATACGCAGTATTTT
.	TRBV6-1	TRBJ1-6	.	CASSEALPSSGRGTLHF	TGTGCCAGCAGTGAAGCGTTGCCGTCTTCAGGCAGGGGAACCCTCCACTTT
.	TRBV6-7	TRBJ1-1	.	CASSYARVLDTEAFF	TGTGCCAGCAGTTACGCGAGGGTCTTGGACACTGAAGCTTTCTTT
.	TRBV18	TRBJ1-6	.	CASSPPGEAYNSPLHF	TGTGCCAGCTCACCCCCCGGGGAGGCCTATAATTCACCCCTCCACTTT
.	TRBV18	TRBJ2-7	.	CASSPQGVEQYF	TGTGCCAGCTCACCACAGGGGGTCGAGCAGTACTTC
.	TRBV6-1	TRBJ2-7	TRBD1	CASSSGTGGYEQYF	TGTGCCAGCAGCTCCGGGACAGGGGGTTACGAGCAGTACTTC
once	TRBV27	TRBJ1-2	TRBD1	CASSPEGQGVLNPYGYTF	TGTGCCAGCAGTCCTGAGGGACAGGGGGTCCTTAACCCCTATGGCTACACCTTC
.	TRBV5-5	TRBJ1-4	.	CASSRGGAEKLFF	TGTGCCAGCAGCAGGGGGGGGGCTGAAAAACTGTTTTTT
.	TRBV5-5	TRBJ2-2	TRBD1	CASSLGTGVRNGELFF	TGTGCCAGCAGCTTGGGGACAGGGGTGAGGAACGGGGAGCTGTTTTTT
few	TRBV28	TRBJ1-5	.	CASSLPYYGTSTSNQPQHF	TGTGCCAGCAGTTTACCATACTACGGAACAAGTACTAGCAATCAGCCCCAGCATTTT
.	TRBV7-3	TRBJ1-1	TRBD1	CASSLDRETEAFF	TGTGCCAGCAGCTTAGACAGGGAGACTGAAGCTTTCTTT
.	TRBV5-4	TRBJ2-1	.	CASSLAGDSYNEQFF	TGTGCCAGCAGCTTGGCGGGGGACTCCTACAATGAGCAGTTCTTC
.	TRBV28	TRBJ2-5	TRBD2	CASAASGRETQYF	TGTGCCAGCGCGGCTAGCGGGAGAGAGACCCAGTACTTC
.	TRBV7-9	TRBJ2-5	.	CASTLGQTIQETQYF	TGTGCCAGCACCCTCGGACAGACTATCCAAGAGACCCAGTACTTC
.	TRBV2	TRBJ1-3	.	CARSTNPTGNTIYF	TGTGCCAGATCTACTAATCCCACTGGAAACACCATATATTTT
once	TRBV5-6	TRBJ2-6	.	CASSFYPVTGANVLTF	TGTGCCAGCAGCTTCTATCCGGTAACTGGGGCCAACGTCCTGACTTTC
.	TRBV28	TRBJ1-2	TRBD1	CASSPTGYYGYTF	TGTGCCAGCAGTCCGACAGGGTACTATGGCTACACCTTC
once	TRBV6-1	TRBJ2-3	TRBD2	CASRWGGYTDTQYF	TGTGCCAGCAGATGGGGGGGATACACAGATACGCAGTATTTT
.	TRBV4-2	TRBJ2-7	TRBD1	CASSRLRDRGTEQYF	TGTGCCAGCAGCCGTCTCCGGGACAGGGGTACCGAGCAGTACTTC
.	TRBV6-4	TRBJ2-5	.	CASSETDGGTQYF	TGTGCCAGCAGTGAGACCGACGGGGGGACCCAGTACTTC